The sequence of this T cell receptor (beta chain) was determined in a study of CXCR4 blockade with PD-1 therapy in pancreatic cancer (dated by TCRdb to 2018 to 2020). Background for the entire study: The study analyzed resected pancreatic ductal adenocarcinoma using multiplex immunohistochemistry and TCRbeta immunosequencing, along with ex vivo slice culture to test PD-1 and CXCR4 blockade. To assess intratumoral heterogeneity, two geographically distinct regions from each of roughly 6 tumors were TCR-sequenced.

What the authors observed across the whole study: The frequency of each amino acid clone correlated strongly with the number of distinct nucleotide rearrangements encoding that clone, suggesting convergent selection driven by common tumor antigens. Because only TCRbeta chains were sequenced, true antigen-specificity overlap of convergent dominant clones was left unconfirmed pending paired alpha-beta single-cell sequencing. Clonal expansion was observed in tumors, with a mean productive clonality of 0.14 compared with 0.05 in healthy blood, but no correlation between clonality and survival was found.

Concerning this clone itself: Its cognate antigen has yet to be identified. No much larger clonotype is one base removed from it; base qualities were not supplied.

Trimming leaves V shorter by 6 bases and J shorter by 3 bases, with the junction holding 4 bases beyond the gene matches. Taken from cysteine to phenylalanine, the CDR3 has 13 residues. Just the 39-base CDR3 DNA is kept, in frame starting at base 1. CDR1 and CDR2 (SQVTM, ANQGSEA) derive from the germline V gene. The archived tumor blocks were obtained from patients to whom no neoadjuvant therapy had been administered before resection. In the preserved-tissue arm of the study, about 30 surgical resection samples from roughly 25 previously untreated pancreatic ductal adenocarcinoma patients were used. DNA for the resection arm was extracted from ten 5-micron curls of FFPE tumor lying next to the multiplex immunohistochemistry slide. Using the immunoSEQ Assay at Adaptive Biotechnologies, the researchers immunosequenced TCRbeta CDR3 regions from the extracted DNA. The published analysis was carried out like this. To measure the absolute abundance of each unique TCRbeta CDR3, the sequences were collapsed and filtered. Clonality, calculated using only productive in-frame rearrangements, was defined as 1 minus Pielou's evenness. For regional overlap, the top 100 nucleotide rearrangements were followed across paired samples, and the Morisita index was used to compare paired samples against unrelated samples. Convergence of nucleotide rearrangements onto identical amino acid sequences was assessed with the immunoSEQ Rearrangement Details tool. TCRdb mirrors the immuneACCESS table, restricted to in-frame sequences. Some clones are absent from its copies; in checked studies, under half trace to an unresolved V gene, and the reason for the others is unknown. V, J and clone size are taken as reported in that table, and D and trimming were inferred from the DNA itself. Counted in this sample were over 15,000 clones; roughly 72% of them appeared once. The top ten constitute about 5.5% of the sample.

This sequence originates from a human donor with pancreatic ductal adenocarcinoma. The specimen sequenced was tumor tissue. This receptor chain uses TRBV29-1 and TRBJ2-2; the junction holds 7 bases that match TRBD1. This receptor has the CDR3 CSVLTGDTGELFF. The bases are TGCAGCGTCCTAACAGGGGACACCGGGGAGCTGTTTTTT.